Following are 28 T cell receptor beta chains from one sample sequenced in a study of CD8 T cells in Susac syndrome. Random hexamers served to reverse transcribe about 0.45 to 1 ug RNA. TCRdb processed the immunoSEQ multiplex PCR reads anew with MiXCR; each CDR3 protein has one entry. The data hold about 140,000 distinct CDR3 sequences, with approximately 95% observed a single time. Material for sequencing was CD4+ T cells from PBMCs. The receptors stem from a human donor with Susac syndrome.

The chain employs TRBV12-3 or TRBV12-4 and TRBJ1-2, with no clear D. Trimming cost V 5 bases and J 4 bases, with 11 bases left between them. CDR3 size: 13 residues. CDR3 protein: CASSERASYGYTF. In DNA form, the CDR3 reads TGTGCCAGCAGTGAAAGAGCCTCCTATGGCTACACCTTC.

This chain links TRBV12-3 or TRBV12-4 with TRBJ1-2; D gene ambiguous. This CDR3 contains 12 residues. V was cut by 3 bases and J by 8 bases, with 10 bases left in between. CDR3 residues: CASSLIQTGYTF. The CDR3 DNA reads as TGTGCCAGCAGTTTGATCCAGACAGGCTACACCTTC.

This rearrangement joins TRBV19 to TRBJ1-5, with 10 bases that match TRBD1. Germline V gene data show CDR1 as LNHDA and CDR2 as SQIVND (reference sequence). The CDR3 sequence is 14 residues long. J lost 6 bases, V lost 10 bases, and 9 bases had no gene match. The CDR3 sequence is CATLAGQGSQPQHF. The CDR3 nucleotides are TGTGCCACTCTCGCGGGACAGGGGTCTCAGCCCCAGCATTTT. Full variable domain (remainder filled in from reference TRBV19 and TRBJ1-5): DGGITQSPKYLFRKEGQNVTLSCEQNLNHDAMYWYRQDPGQGLRLIYYSQIVNDFQKGDIAEGYSVSREKKESFPLTVTSAQKNPTAFYLCATLAGQGSQPQHFGDGTRLSIL.

This chain connects TRBV5-1 to TRBJ1-2, with 9 positions matching TRBD1. With 4 bases clipped from V and 8 bases from J, the junction kept 12 bases outside the gene matches. The CDR3 sequence is 15 residues long. Germline V gene data show CDR1 as SGHRS and CDR2 as YFSETQ. The CDR3 region is CASSPLTGGARGYTF. The CDR3 DNA is TGCGCCAGCAGCCCACTGACAGGGGGAGCGAGAGGCTACACCTTC.

CDR3 coding DNA: TGTGCCAGCAGCCCCCGGAGGAACTCTGGAAACACCATATATTTT. Amino acid sequence: CASSPRRNSGNTIYF. The J gene is TRBJ1-3, the V gene TRBV9, with D hard to call. Trimming stripped 4 bases from V and 0 bases from J, with 11 bases between. This CDR3 contains 15 residues. In germline, CDR1 is SGDLS, CDR2 YYNGEE.

V gene TRBV6-1 combines with J gene TRBJ2-1; 13 bases match TRBD2. Germline values: CDR1 MNHNS, CDR2 SASEGT. The CDR3 totals 16 residues. V was pared by 1 base and J by 8 bases, with 5 bases of the junction left unmatched. The CDR3 loop is CASSEELAGGPDEQFF. CDR3 DNA: TGTGCCAGCAGTGAAGAACTAGCGGGGGGGCCGGATGAGCAGTTCTTC.

The J gene is TRBJ2-2, the V gene TRBV5-4; 7 bases are shared with TRBD1. Unmatched junction bases numbered 0, after V lost 1 base and J lost 6 bases. The CDR3 is made up of 13 amino acids. Germline values: CDR1 SGHNT, CDR2 YYREEE (reference sequence). The CDR3 protein is CASSLTGAGELFF. In DNA form, the CDR3 reads TGTGCCAGCAGCTTGACAGGGGCCGGGGAGCTGTTTTTT.

This clonotype appeared once. V is TRBV12-3 or TRBV12-4 and J is TRBJ2-5, with 8 bases lining up with TRBD1. The CDR3 covers 14 residues. The trim removed 7 bases at V and 5 bases at J, leaving 9 bases unmatched. Here the CDR3 DNA reads TGTGCCAGCACAGGGGGCGCAGAATTTGAGACCCAGTACTTC. Protein product: CASTGGAEFETQYF.

This clonotype occurred once. The DNA for the CDR3 is TGCGCCAGCAAGGAGGGGATGCGAGAGACCCAGTACTTC. Translation: CASKEGMRETQYF. The chain links TRBV5-1 to TRBJ2-5, with D possibly being TRBD2 (6 bases). CDR1 and CDR2 (germline): SGHRS, YFSETQ. V lost 6 bases and J 4 bases, leaving 13 bases between the germline ends. This CDR3 region has 13 residues.

CDR3 bases: TGCAGTGCTCAAGAGGGAAGTCAGCCCCAGCATTTT. It yields the protein CSAQEGSQPQHF. The chain carries TRBV20-1 and TRBJ1-5; D is unclear. Deletions cut 5 bases from V and 6 bases from J, with 11 bases between. The CDR3 loop spans 12 amino acids. Germline CDR1 reads DFQATT; CDR2 reads SNEGSKA (reference sequence).

The J gene is TRBJ2-5, the V gene TRBV7-2; D is unresolved. There are 12 residues in the CDR3. Germline loops: CDR1 SGHTA, CDR2 FQGNSA. V was cut by 5 bases and J by 1 base, with 5 bases left in between. The CDR3 protein is CASSPSQETQYF. For the CDR3, the DNA is TGTGCCAGCAGCCCGAGCCAAGAGACCCAGTACTTC. The whole variable domain, filled in from reference TRBV7-2 and TRBJ2-5, reads GAGVSQSPSNKVTEKGKDVELRCDPISGHTALYWYRQSLGQGLEFLIYFQGNSAPDKSGLPSDRFSAERTGGSVSTLTIQRTQQEDSAVYLCASSPSQETQYFGPGTRLLVL.

The genes are TRBV12-3 or TRBV12-4 and TRBJ2-1; a possible D gene is TRBD1 (5 bases). Trimming stripped 6 bases from V and 12 bases from J, with 18 bases between. This CDR3 region has 13 residues. CDR3 nucleotide sequence: TGTGCCAGCAGAGGCCGGGCCCTAGGGGCGCAGTTCTTC. Translated: CASRGRALGAQFF.

The chain employs TRBV27 and TRBJ1-6, with TRBD1 as a possible D gene (6 bases). The V gene's germline CDR1 is MNHEY and CDR2 SMNVEV (reference sequence). CDR3 size: 15 residues. V dropped 1 base and J dropped 10 bases, with 14 bases sitting between them. CDR3: CASSLFGQGPSPLHF. CDR3 sequence (DNA): TGTGCCAGCAGTTTATTCGGGCAGGGGCCCTCACCCCTCCACTTT.

V and J are TRBV10-3 and TRBJ1-6; tentatively, D is TRBD1 (5 bases). This CDR3 has 14 residues. From germline, CDR1 is ENHRY and CDR2 SYGVKD. Trimming shortened V by 3 bases and J by 7 bases, and 10 bases separated the two germline ends. The CDR3: CAISDGGYNSPLHF. The CDR3 DNA sequence: TGTGCCATCAGTGATGGGGGTTACAATTCACCCCTCCACTTT.

The chain couples TRBV4-1 to TRBJ1-6; tentative D call: TRBD1 (5 bases). This CDR3 is built from 17 residues. The V gene lost 4 bases and the J gene lost 8 bases, with 21 bases spanning the gap. From germline, CDR1 is MGHRA and CDR2 YSYEKL. In nucleotides, the CDR3 is TGCGCCAGCAGCCGATATACGAACAGGTGGGAACATTCACCCCTCCACTTT. This sequence encodes CASSRYTNRWEHSPLHF.

The chain links TRBV3-1 to TRBJ2-7, with D hard to call. V was shortened by 2 bases and J by 5 bases, with 4 bases between the two germline ends. CDR1 and CDR2 from the germline V gene are LGHDT and YNNKEL (reference sequence). The CDR3 length is 11 residues. CDR3 amino acids: CASSQSNEQYF. DNA of the CDR3: TGTGCCAGCAGCCAAAGCAACGAGCAGTACTTC.

The J gene is TRBJ2-3, the V gene TRBV9, with D maybe TRBD1 (6 bases). The CDR3 is made up of 19 amino acids. Trimming took off 2 bases at V and 5 bases at J, with 27 bases between the two ends. Germline CDR1 is SGDLS and CDR2 is YYNGEE. CDR3 sequence: CASSVHRIPGESDRDTQYF. CDR3 in DNA: TGTGCCAGCAGCGTCCATCGGATCCCAGGGGAATCGGATCGAGATACGCAGTATTTT.

A note on this clonotype: An end of the junction does not agree with germline; a read error may underlie this. The chain carries TRBV4-2 and TRBJ1-2, with a tentative D call TRBD1 (6 bases). This CDR3 is 16 amino acids long. Germline V CDR1 and CDR2: LGHNA, YNFKEQ. The CDR3 DNA reads as TGTGCCAGCAGCCAGAGCGACAGGAGTTCTAACGATGGCTACACCTTC. Amino acids: CASSQSDRSSNDGYTF.

The chain has TRBV25-1 and TRBJ2-1, with D maybe TRBD2 (5 bases). This CDR3 region has 14 residues. Germline lookup yields CDR1 MGHDK and CDR2 SYGVNS. Trimming stripped 6 bases from V and 2 bases from J, with 11 bases between. The chain's CDR3 is CASRDTRTYNEQFF. CDR3 sequence (DNA): TGTGCCAGCAGAGACACTAGGACCTACAATGAGCAGTTCTTC.

The chain couples TRBV30 to TRBJ1-2; 10 nucleotides agree with TRBD1. This CDR3 region has 14 residues. Per the germline V gene, CDR1 is GTSNPN and CDR2 is SVGIG (reference sequence). Trimming at V came to 4 bases and at J to 4 bases, leaving 6 bases not matched to a gene. The DNA for the CDR3 is TGTGCCTGGAAACGGGACAGGGGATCCTATGGCTACACCTTC. This codes for CAWKRDRGSYGYTF.

The V call is TRBV20-1, the J call TRBJ2-3; TRBD2 might be the D (6 bases). The CDR3 contains 13 residues. V was cut by 6 bases and J by 7 bases, with 17 bases left in between. In germline, CDR1 is DFQATT, CDR2 SNEGSKA (reference sequence). The CDR3 loop is CSANRDSPNTQYF. DNA for the CDR3: TGCAGTGCGAACCGGGACTCCCCGAATACGCAGTATTTT.

CDR3 DNA: TGTGCCAGCAGTTTGGGTCAGAACAATGAGCAGTTCTTC. This gives the protein CASSLGQNNEQFF. The rearrangement uses TRBV12-3 or TRBV12-4 and TRBJ2-1; D remains unclear. The CDR3 length is 13 residues. Trimming removed 3 bases at V and 5 bases at J, with 8 bases between.

This clonotype was recorded once. The V gene is TRBV9, the J gene TRBJ2-1; D gene ambiguous. Germline lookup yields CDR1 SGDLS and CDR2 YYNGEE. This CDR3 has 12 amino acids. V lost 3 bases and J lost 5, with 6 bases in between. This chain's CDR3 is CASSARNNEQFF. CDR3 coding DNA: TGTGCCAGCAGCGCCCGAAACAATGAGCAGTTCTTC.

The rearrangement links TRBV7-2 to TRBJ1-1; D is possibly TRBD1 (5 bases). The V gene lost 5 bases and the J gene lost 10 bases, with 17 bases spanning the gap. The CDR3 totals 13 residues. Germline CDR1 SGHTA, CDR2 FQGNSA. CDR3 coding DNA: TGTGCCAGCAGCGAGGGGCTCCAAGGCGCAGCTTTCTTT. This sequence encodes CASSEGLQGAAFF.

CDR3 coding DNA: TGTGCCAGCAGCGTAGGGGCAGGGACAACTGAAAAACTGTTTTTT. It yields the protein CASSVGAGTTEKLFF. The V gene is TRBV9, the J gene TRBJ1-4, with a possible D match to TRBD1 (6 bases). The V gene's germline CDR1 is SGDLS and CDR2 YYNGEE. The CDR3 loop spans 15 amino acids. The ends were cut back, 0 bases at V and 7 bases at J, with 13 bases in the middle.

The chain couples TRBV15 to TRBJ2-7; 7 nucleotides match TRBD2. Looked up from germline, CDR1 is LNHNV and CDR2 is YYDKDF (reference sequence). With V trimmed by 3 bases and J by 6 bases, 5 bases remained unmatched. CDR3 length equals 13 residues. The CDR3 region has the DNA TGTGCCACCAGCAGGGGGTGGGAGGGCGAGCAGTACTTC. Amino acid sequence: CATSRGWEGEQYF.

V gene TRBV12-3 or TRBV12-4 combines with J gene TRBJ2-3; D possibly corresponds to TRBD2 (6 bases). Trimming removed 4 bases from V and 4 bases from J, with 18 bases in between. This CDR3 spans 16 amino acids. The CDR3, as DNA: TGTGCCAGCAGTTACCACCGGGACTTCGGAGCAGATACGCAGTATTTT. Translating gives CASSYHRDFGADTQYF.

The rearrangement links TRBV2 to TRBJ2-7; weak D call: TRBD2 (6 bases). The germline V gene has CDR1 SNHLY and CDR2 FYNNEI. Trimming stripped 2 bases from V and 6 bases from J, with 11 bases between. The CDR3 covers 13 residues. This chain's CDR3 is CASSETREPEQYF. The CDR3 DNA follows: TGTGCCAGCAGTGAAACCCGGGAGCCCGAGCAGTACTTC. Combining the CDR3 with reference TRBV2 and TRBJ2-7 gives the whole variable domain EPEVTQTPSHQVTQMGQEVILRCVPISNHLYFYWYRQILGQKVEFLVSFYNNEISEKSEIFDDQFSVERPDGSNFTLKIRSTKLEDSAMYFCASSETREPEQYFGPGTRLTVT.